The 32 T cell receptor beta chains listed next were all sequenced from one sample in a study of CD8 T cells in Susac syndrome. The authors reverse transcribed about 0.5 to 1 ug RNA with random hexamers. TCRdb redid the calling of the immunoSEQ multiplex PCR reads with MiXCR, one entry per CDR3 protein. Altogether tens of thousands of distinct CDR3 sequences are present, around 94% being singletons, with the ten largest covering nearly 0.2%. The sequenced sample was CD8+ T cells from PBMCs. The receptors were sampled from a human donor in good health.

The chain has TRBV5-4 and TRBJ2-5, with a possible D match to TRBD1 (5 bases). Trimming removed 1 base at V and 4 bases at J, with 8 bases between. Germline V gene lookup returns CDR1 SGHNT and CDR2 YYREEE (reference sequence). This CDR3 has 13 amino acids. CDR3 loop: CASSLSGLETQYF. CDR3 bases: TGTGCCAGCAGCTTGTCAGGGTTAGAGACCCAGTACTTC.

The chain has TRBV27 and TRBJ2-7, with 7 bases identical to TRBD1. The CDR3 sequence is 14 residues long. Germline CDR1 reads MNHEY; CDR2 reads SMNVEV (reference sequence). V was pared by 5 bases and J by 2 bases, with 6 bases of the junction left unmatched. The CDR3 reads CASSIRDSPYEQYF. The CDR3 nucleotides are TGTGCCAGCAGTATCCGGGACAGCCCCTACGAGCAGTACTTC.

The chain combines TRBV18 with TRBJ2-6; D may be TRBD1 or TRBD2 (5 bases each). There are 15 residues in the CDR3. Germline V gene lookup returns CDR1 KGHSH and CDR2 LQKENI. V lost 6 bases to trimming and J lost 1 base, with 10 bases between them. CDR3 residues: CASSDEGSGANVLTF. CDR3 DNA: TGTGCCAGCTCCGATGAGGGGTCTGGGGCCAACGTCCTGACTTTC.

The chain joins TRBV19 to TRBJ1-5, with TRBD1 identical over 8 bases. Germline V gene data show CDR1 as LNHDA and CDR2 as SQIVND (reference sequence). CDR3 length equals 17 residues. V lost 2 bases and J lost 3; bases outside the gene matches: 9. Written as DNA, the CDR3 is TGTGCCAGTAGTATATTAACAGGGACAGGAGACAATCAGCCCCAGCATTTT. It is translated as CASSILTGTGDNQPQHF.

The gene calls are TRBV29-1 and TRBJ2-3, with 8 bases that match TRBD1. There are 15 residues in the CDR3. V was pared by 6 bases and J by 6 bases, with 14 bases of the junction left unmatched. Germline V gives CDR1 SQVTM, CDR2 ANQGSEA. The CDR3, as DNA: TGCAGCGTGAACAGGGGGATCGGTGACGGGGATACGCAGTATTTT. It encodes CSVNRGIGDGDTQYF.

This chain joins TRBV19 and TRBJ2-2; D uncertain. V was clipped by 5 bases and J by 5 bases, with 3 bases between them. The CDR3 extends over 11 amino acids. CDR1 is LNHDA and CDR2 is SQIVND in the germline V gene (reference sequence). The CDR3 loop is CASSRTGELFF. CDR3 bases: TGTGCCAGTAGTCGGACCGGGGAGCTGTTTTTT.

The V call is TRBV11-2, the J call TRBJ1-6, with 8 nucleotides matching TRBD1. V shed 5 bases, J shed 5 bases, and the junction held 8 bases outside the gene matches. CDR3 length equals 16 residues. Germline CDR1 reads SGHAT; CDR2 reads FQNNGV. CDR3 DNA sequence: TGTGCCAGCAGCCTATACCCGGGACAGGATAATTCACCCCTCCACTTT. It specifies CASSLYPGQDNSPLHF.

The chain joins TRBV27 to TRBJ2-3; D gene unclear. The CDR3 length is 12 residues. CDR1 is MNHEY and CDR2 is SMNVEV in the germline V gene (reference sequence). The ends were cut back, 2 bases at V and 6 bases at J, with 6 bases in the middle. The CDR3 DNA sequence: TGTGCCAGCAGTTTAGGTGGGGATACGCAGTATTTT. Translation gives CASSLGGDTQYF.

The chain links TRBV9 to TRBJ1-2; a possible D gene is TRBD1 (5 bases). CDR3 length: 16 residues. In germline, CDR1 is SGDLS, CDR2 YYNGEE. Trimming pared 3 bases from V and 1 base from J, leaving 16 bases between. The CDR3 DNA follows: TGTGCCAGCAGCGCCCGGGACGGTAATTTTAACTATGGCTACACCTTC. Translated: CASSARDGNFNYGYTF.

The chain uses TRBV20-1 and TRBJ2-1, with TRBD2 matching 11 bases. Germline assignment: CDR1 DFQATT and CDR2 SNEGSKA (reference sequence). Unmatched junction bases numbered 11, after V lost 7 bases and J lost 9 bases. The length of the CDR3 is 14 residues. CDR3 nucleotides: TGCAGTGTCGCGACTAGCGGGGATTCTACTGAGCAGTTCTTC. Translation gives CSVATSGDSTEQFF.

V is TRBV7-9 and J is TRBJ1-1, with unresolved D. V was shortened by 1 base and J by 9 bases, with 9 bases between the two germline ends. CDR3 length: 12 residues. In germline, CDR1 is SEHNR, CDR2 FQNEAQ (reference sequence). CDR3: CASSLGGNQAFF. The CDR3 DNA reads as TGTGCCAGCAGCTTAGGTGGCAACCAAGCTTTCTTT.

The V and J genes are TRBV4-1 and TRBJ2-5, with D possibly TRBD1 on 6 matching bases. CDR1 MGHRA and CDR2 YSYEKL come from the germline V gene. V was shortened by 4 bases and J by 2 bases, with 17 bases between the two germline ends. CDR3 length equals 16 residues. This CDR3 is CASSPTTGHRQETQYF. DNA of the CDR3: TGCGCCAGCAGCCCTACGACGGGACACCGGCAAGAGACCCAGTACTTC.

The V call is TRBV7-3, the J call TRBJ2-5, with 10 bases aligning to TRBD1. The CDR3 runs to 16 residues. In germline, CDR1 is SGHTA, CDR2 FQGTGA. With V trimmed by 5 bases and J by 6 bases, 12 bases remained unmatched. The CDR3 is CASSPPSGTGAKTQYF. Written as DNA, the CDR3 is TGTGCCAGCAGCCCTCCATCCGGGACAGGGGCAAAGACCCAGTACTTC.

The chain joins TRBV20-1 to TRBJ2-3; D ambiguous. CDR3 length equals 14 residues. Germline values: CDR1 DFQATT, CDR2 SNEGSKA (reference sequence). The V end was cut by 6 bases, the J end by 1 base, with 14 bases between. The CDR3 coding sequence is TGCAGTGCCCCGTCCCTGGCGGGCACAGATACGCAGTATTTT. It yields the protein CSAPSLAGTDTQYF.

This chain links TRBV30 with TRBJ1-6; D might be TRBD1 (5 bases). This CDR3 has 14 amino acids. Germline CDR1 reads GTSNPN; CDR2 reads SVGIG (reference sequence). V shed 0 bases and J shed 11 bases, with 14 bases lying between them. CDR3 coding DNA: TGTGCCTGGAGTGTACCGGAGGGGTTTCCACCCCTCCACTTT. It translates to CAWSVPEGFPPLHF.

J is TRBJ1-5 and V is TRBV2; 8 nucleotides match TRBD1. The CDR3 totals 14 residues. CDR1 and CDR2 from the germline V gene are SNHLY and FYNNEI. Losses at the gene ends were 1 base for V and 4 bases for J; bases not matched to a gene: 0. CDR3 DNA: TGTGCCAGCAGTGAAGGGACAGGGAATCAGCCCCAGCATTTT. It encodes CASSEGTGNQPQHF.

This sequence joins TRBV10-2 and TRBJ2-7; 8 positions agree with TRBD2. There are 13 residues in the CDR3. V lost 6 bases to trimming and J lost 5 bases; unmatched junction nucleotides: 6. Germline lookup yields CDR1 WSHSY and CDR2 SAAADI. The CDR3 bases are TGCGCCAGCAGAGCAGCGGGGGACCACGAGCAGTACTTC. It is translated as CASRAAGDHEQYF.

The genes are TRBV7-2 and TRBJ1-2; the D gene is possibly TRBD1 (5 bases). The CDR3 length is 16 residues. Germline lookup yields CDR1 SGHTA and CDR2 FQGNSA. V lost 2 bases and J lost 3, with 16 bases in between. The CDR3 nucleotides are TGTGCCAGCAGCTTAAACGGAGGGGACTTGGACTATGGCTACACCTTC. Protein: CASSLNGGDLDYGYTF. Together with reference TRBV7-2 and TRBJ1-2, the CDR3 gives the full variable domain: GAGVSQSPSNKVTEKGKDVELRCDPISGHTALYWYRQSLGQGLEFLIYFQGNSAPDKSGLPSDRFSAERTGGSVSTLTIQRTQQEDSAVYLCASSLNGGDLDYGYTFGSGTRLTVV.

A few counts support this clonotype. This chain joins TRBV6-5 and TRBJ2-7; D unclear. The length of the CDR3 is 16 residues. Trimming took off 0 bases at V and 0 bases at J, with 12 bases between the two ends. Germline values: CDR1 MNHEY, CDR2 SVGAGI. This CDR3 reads CASSYSADSGSYEQYF. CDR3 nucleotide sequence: TGTGCCAGCAGTTACTCAGCAGACTCGGGCTCCTACGAGCAGTACTTC.

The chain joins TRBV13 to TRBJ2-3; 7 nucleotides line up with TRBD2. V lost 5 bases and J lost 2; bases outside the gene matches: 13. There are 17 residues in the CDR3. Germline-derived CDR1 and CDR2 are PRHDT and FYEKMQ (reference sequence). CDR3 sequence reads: CASSPPVGAGDTDTQYF. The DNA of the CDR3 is TGTGCCAGCAGCCCTCCGGTGGGTGCGGGGGACACAGATACGCAGTATTTT.

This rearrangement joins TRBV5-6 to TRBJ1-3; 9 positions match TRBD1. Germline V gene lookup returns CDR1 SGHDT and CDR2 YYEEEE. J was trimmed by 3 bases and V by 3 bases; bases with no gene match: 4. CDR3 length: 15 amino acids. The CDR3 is CASSSYRGLGNTIYF. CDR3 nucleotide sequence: TGTGCCAGCAGCTCCTACAGGGGGCTTGGAAACACCATATATTTT.

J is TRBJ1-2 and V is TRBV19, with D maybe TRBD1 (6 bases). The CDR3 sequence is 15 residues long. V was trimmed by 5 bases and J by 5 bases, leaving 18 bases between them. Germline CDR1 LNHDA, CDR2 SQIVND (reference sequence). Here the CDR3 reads CASSFPTGGLYGYTF. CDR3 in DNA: TGTGCCAGTAGTTTCCCGACAGGAGGGCTGTATGGCTACACCTTC.

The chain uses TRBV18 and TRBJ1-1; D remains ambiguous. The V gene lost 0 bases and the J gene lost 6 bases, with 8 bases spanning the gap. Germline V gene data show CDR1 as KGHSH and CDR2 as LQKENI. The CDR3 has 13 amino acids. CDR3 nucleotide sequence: TGTGCCAGCTCACCACCGGGCAGGCCTGAAGCTTTCTTT. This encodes CASSPPGRPEAFF.

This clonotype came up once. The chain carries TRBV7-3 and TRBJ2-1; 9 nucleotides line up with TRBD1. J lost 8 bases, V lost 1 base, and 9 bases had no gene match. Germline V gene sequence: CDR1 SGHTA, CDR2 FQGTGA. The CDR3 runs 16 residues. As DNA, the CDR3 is TGTGCCAGCAGCTTAAACACAGGGGGCTTGGTCTATGAGCAGTTCTTC. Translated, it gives CASSLNTGGLVYEQFF.

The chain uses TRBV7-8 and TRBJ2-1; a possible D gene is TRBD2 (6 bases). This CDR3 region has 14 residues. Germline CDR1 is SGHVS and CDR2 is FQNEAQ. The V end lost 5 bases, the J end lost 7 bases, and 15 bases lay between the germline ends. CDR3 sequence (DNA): TGTGCCAGCAGCCCAGACGGAGGGCAAAATGAGCAGTTCTTC. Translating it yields CASSPDGGQNEQFF. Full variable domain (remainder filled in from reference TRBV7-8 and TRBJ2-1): GAGVSQSPRYKVAKRGQDVALRCDPISGHVSLFWYQQALGQGPEFLTYFQNEAQLDKSGLPSDRFFAERPEGSVSTLKIQRTQQEDSAVYLCASSPDGGQNEQFFGPGTRLTVL.

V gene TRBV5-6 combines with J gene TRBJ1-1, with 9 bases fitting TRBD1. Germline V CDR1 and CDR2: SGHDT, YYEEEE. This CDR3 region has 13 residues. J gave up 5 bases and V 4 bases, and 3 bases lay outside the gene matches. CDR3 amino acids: CASSATGGTEAFF. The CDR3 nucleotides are TGTGCCAGCAGCGCGACAGGGGGGACTGAAGCTTTCTTT. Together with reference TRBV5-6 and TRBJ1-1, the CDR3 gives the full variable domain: DAGVTQSPTHLIKTRGQQVTLRCSPKSGHDTVSWYQQALGQGPQFIFQYYEEEERQRGNFPDRFSGHQFPNYSSELNVNALLLGDSALYLCASSATGGTEAFFGQGTRLTVV.

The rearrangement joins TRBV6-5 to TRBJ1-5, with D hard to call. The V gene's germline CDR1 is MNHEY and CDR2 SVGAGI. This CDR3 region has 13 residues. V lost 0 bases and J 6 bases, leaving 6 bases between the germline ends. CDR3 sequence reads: CASSYSNLQPQHF. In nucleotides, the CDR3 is TGTGCCAGCAGTTACTCGAATCTTCAGCCCCAGCATTTT.

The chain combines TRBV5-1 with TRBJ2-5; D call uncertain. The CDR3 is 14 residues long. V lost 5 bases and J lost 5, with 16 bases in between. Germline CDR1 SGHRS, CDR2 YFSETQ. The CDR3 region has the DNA TGCGCCAGCAGAGCCGCGGCATTTGGGGAGACCCAGTACTTC. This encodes CASRAAAFGETQYF. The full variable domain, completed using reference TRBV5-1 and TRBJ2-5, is KAGVTQTPRYLIKTRGQQVTLSCSPISGHRSVSWYQQTPGQGLQFLFEYFSETQRNKGNFPGRFSGRQFSNSRSEMNVSTLELGDSALYLCASRAAAFGETQYFGPGTRLLVL.

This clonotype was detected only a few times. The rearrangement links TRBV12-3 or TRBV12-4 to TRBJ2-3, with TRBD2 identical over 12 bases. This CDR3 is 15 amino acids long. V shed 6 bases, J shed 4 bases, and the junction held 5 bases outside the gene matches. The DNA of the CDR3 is TGTGCCAGCAGCCGACTAGCGGGGGCGGCAGATACGCAGTATTTT. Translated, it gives CASSRLAGAADTQYF.

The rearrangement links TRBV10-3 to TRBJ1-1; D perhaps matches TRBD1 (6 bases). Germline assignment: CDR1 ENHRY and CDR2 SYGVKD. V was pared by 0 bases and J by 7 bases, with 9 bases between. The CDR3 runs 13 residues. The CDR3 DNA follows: TGTGCCATCAGTGAGTCGACAGGCCTTGAAGCTTTCTTT. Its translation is CAISESTGLEAFF.

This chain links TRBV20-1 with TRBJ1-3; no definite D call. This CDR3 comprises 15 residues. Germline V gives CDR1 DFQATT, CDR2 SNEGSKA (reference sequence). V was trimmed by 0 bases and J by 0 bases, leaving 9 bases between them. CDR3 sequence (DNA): TGCAGTGCTAGAGACCCAGCAATCTCTGGAAACACCATATATTTT. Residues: CSARDPAISGNTIYF.

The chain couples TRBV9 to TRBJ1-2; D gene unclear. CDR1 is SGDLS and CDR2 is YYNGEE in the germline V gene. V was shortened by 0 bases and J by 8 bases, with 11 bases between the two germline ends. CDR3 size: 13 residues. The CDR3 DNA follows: TGTGCCAGCAGCGTAGGTCCTGGAGGCGGCTACACCTTC. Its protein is CASSVGPGGGYTF.